A single sample gave rise to the 21 T cell receptor beta chains below, sequenced in a study of cytomegalovirus exposure and HLA in healthy donors. Libraries were prepared by immunoSEQ multiplex PCR; TCRdb keeps only in-frame clonotypes and omits some of them. Of roughly 350,000 clones listed, about nine tenths are singletons. Sequenced material: PBMCs. These TCRs come from a woman aged 18-29 years in good health and CMV-seronegative.

This chain joins TRBV6-1 and TRBJ1-5; D gene ambiguous. CDR1 MNHNS and CDR2 SASEGT come from the germline V gene. CDR3 length: 16 residues. The V and J ends lost 3 bases and 5 bases respectively, with 17 bases between them. The CDR3 nucleotides are TGTGCCAGCAGTGATCCTTACTACCTAAAACATCAGCCCCAGCATTTT. Amino acid sequence: CASSDPYYLKHQPQHF.

This clone was seen only once. The chain carries TRBV28 and TRBJ2-7; 8 positions agree with TRBD2. V was clipped by 5 bases and J by 4 bases; unmatched bases: 10. The CDR3 extends over 15 amino acids. Per germline, CDR1 MDHEN and CDR2 SYDVKM. This CDR3 reads CASSLPTSASYEQYF. Written as DNA, the CDR3 is TGTGCCAGCAGTCTACCGACTAGCGCCTCTTACGAGCAGTACTTC.

The rearrangement links TRBV4-1 to TRBJ2-7, with D possibly matching TRBD2 (5 bases). The CDR3 spans 17 residues. V was clipped by 3 bases and J by 0 bases, with 18 bases between them. CDR1 is MGHRA and CDR2 is YSYEKL in the germline V gene. CDR3 DNA sequence: TGCGCCAGCAGCCACGTCTGGGAGCCCCGGGCCTCCTACGAGCAGTACTTC. Its protein product is CASSHVWEPRASYEQYF.

The V call is TRBV10-3, the J call TRBJ1-1; 8 positions agree with TRBD1. Germline V lookup: CDR1 ENHRY, CDR2 SYGVKD. There are 15 residues in the CDR3. The junction had 6 bases not matched to a gene; V was cut back by 2 bases and J by 4 bases. CDR3 protein: CAISEADTGGTEAFF. CDR3 in DNA: TGTGCCATCAGTGAGGCCGATACAGGGGGCACTGAAGCTTTCTTT.

This chain joins TRBV29-1 and TRBJ2-3, with 7 bases lining up with TRBD2. Germline CDR1 is SQVTM and CDR2 is ANQGSEA. This CDR3 has 16 residues. V shed 7 bases and J 2 bases; nucleotides not matched to a gene: 15. CDR3 sequence reads: CSARVRVAGHTDTQYF. CDR3 DNA: TGCAGCGCCAGGGTGCGGGTAGCGGGCCACACAGATACGCAGTATTTT.

Many counts were recorded for this clone. This chain connects TRBV11-1 to TRBJ2-1, with TRBD2 matching over 10 bases. The CDR3 loop spans 13 amino acids. V shed 5 bases and J 15 bases; nucleotides not matched to a gene: 10. The germline V gene encodes CDR1 SGHAT and CDR2 FQDESV (reference sequence). The CDR3 loop is CASSARTSGTMFF. The CDR3 region has the DNA TGTGCCAGCAGCGCCAGGACTAGCGGAACTATGTTCTTC.

This chain connects TRBV2 to TRBJ1-1, with TRBD1 as a possible D gene (6 bases). Trimming left V 10 bases short and J 5 bases short, with 14 bases between. CDR1 is SNHLY, CDR2 FYNNEI, per germline. The CDR3 totals 12 residues. CDR3 nucleotides: TGTGCCACAGTACGGGACAATACTGAAGCTTTCTTT. Residues: CATVRDNTEAFF.

The chain couples TRBV5-6 to TRBJ2-7; 7 nucleotides match TRBD1. Trimming took 4 bases from V and 3 from J; bases not matched to a gene: 10. Germline values: CDR1 SGHDT, CDR2 YYEEEE. The CDR3 consists of 15 residues. The CDR3 here is CASSPLERGHYEQYF. The CDR3 nucleotides are TGTGCCAGCAGCCCGTTGGAAAGGGGGCACTACGAGCAGTACTTC. The full variable domain, completed using reference TRBV5-6 and TRBJ2-7, is DAGVTQSPTHLIKTRGQQVTLRCSPKSGHDTVSWYQQALGQGPQFIFQYYEEEERQRGNFPDRFSGHQFPNYSSELNVNALLLGDSALYLCASSPLERGHYEQYFGPGTRLTVT.

This clone was picked up a small number of times. The chain employs TRBV4-2 and TRBJ1-2; D remains ambiguous. Trimming took off 4 bases at V and 3 bases at J, with 9 bases between the two ends. The CDR3 extends over 13 amino acids. Germline-derived CDR1 and CDR2 are LGHNA and YNFKEQ. The DNA for the CDR3 is TGTGCCAGCAGCCCAGCCACAGACTATGGCTACACCTTC. It specifies CASSPATDYGYTF.

Here the CDR3 reads CASRGSGDYGYTF. CDR3 DNA: TGTGCCAGCAGAGGGTCCGGGGACTATGGCTACACCTTC. The chain couples TRBV5-6 to TRBJ1-2; D not resolved. V dropped 5 bases and J dropped 3 bases, with 11 bases sitting between them. CDR3 length: 13 amino acids. The germline V gene has CDR1 SGHDT and CDR2 YYEEEE.

This clone has only a few counts. The chain couples TRBV4-1 to TRBJ2-4, with 9 bases fitting TRBD2. CDR3 size: 18 residues. From germline, CDR1 is MGHRA and CDR2 YSYEKL. V shed 1 base, J shed 2 bases, and the junction held 9 bases outside the gene matches. DNA for the CDR3: TGCGCCAGCAGCCAAGTTATGGAGCGGGGGGCACCCAAAAACATTCAGTACTTC. It yields the protein CASSQVMERGAPKNIQYF.

V and J are TRBV6-5 and TRBJ2-2; maybe TRBD2 (6 bases). V was clipped by 7 bases and J by 5 bases, with 17 bases between them. The CDR3 has 15 residues. Germline CDR1 reads MNHEY; CDR2 reads SVGAGI. CDR3 coding DNA: TGTGCCAGCACCAGGACTACCGCGGGTACCGGGGAGCTGTTTTTT. This translates into CASTRTTAGTGELFF.

This clone showed up many times. The CDR3 reads CASSVGLAGDNEQFF. DNA of the CDR3: TGTGCCAGCAGCGTGGGACTAGCGGGTGACAATGAGCAGTTCTTC. The J gene is TRBJ2-1, the V gene TRBV9; 12 bases map to TRBD2. This CDR3 is built from 15 residues. Germline-derived CDR1 and CDR2 are SGDLS and YYNGEE. V was clipped by 2 bases and J by 5 bases; unmatched bases: 2.

The chain employs TRBV7-3 and TRBJ2-3; maybe TRBD2 (6 bases). CDR3 size: 14 residues. V was shortened by 8 bases and J by 0 bases, with 12 bases between the two germline ends. Germline assignment: CDR1 SGHTA and CDR2 FQGTGA. CDR3 loop: CASGASASTDTQYF. CDR3 in DNA: TGTGCCAGCGGTGCTAGCGCGAGCACAGATACGCAGTATTTT.

This clone is a singleton in its sample. The chain links TRBV2 to TRBJ2-7, with a weak D call TRBD2 (6 bases). V shed 5 bases and J shed 5 bases, with 16 bases lying between them. The CDR3 consists of 14 residues. Per germline, CDR1 SNHLY and CDR2 FYNNEI. The CDR3 sequence is CASSFSRGADEQYF. Here the CDR3 DNA reads TGTGCCAGCAGTTTCTCGCGGGGTGCCGACGAGCAGTACTTC.

V gene TRBV2 combines with J gene TRBJ2-3, with D maybe TRBD2 (5 bases). The CDR3 is 13 residues long. V was pared by 7 bases and J by 4 bases, with 12 bases between. The V gene's germline CDR1 is SNHLY and CDR2 FYNNEI. The CDR3 region is CASMGGLADTQYF. The CDR3 DNA is TGTGCCAGCATGGGCGGGTTAGCAGATACGCAGTATTTT. Using reference TRBV2 and TRBJ2-3 for the parts outside the CDR3, the full variable domain is EPEVTQTPSHQVTQMGQEVILRCVPISNHLYFYWYRQILGQKVEFLVSFYNNEISEKSEIFDDQFSVERPDGSNFTLKIRSTKLEDSAMYFCASMGGLADTQYFGPGTRLTVL.

As to this clone: This same CDR3 is encoded by further DNA sequences in the sample. J is TRBJ1-1 and V is TRBV6-5, with D uncertain. Germline CDR1 is MNHEY and CDR2 is SVGAGI. The V gene lost 5 bases and the J gene lost 0 bases, with 10 bases spanning the gap. The CDR3 is 14 amino acids. CDR3 residues: CASSPLGLNTEAFF. CDR3 bases: TGTGCCAGCAGTCCTCTCGGTTTGAACACTGAAGCTTTCTTT.

This chain joins TRBV19 and TRBJ1-2; maybe TRBD1 (5 bases). CDR3 length: 15 amino acids. V was trimmed by 5 bases and J by 2 bases, leaving 15 bases between them. Germline V gives CDR1 LNHDA, CDR2 SQIVND (reference sequence). As DNA, the CDR3 is TGTGCCAGTAGTCCCCCCGGGGGAGCCAACTATGGCTACACCTTC. Its protein is CASSPPGGANYGYTF.

This sequence joins TRBV4-1 and TRBJ1-1; 8 nucleotides match TRBD1. The germline V gene has CDR1 MGHRA and CDR2 YSYEKL. The CDR3 spans 18 residues. With V trimmed by 0 bases and J by 1 base, 10 bases remained unmatched. The CDR3: CASSQEISLTGANTEAFF. DNA for the CDR3: TGCGCCAGCAGCCAAGAGATTTCCTTGACAGGGGCGAACACTGAAGCTTTCTTT.

This chain joins TRBV27 and TRBJ2-7; possibly TRBD1 for D (5 bases). Looked up from germline, CDR1 is MNHEY and CDR2 is SMNVEV (reference sequence). CDR3 length: 13 residues. V lost 4 bases and J lost 6, with 13 bases in between. The CDR3 sequence is CASSSDISFEQYF. The DNA of the CDR3 is TGTGCCAGCAGTTCGGACATTAGTTTCGAGCAGTACTTC.

V usage is TRBV5-4 and J usage is TRBJ1-1, with D unresolved. V was clipped by 2 bases and J by 0 bases, with 11 bases between them. This CDR3 has 15 amino acids. The germline V gene has CDR1 SGHNT and CDR2 YYREEE (reference sequence). The CDR3, as DNA: TGTGCCAGCAGCTTAGGCAGAGACATGAACACTGAAGCTTTCTTT. It is translated as CASSLGRDMNTEAFF.